The clone carrying this T cell receptor beta chain showed up many times. This entry belongs to a study of T cells in Graves' hyperthyroidism and ophthalmopathy. It was RNA transcripts that yielded the amplified TCR beta CDR3 regions. Using the HTBI primer set, a first-round RT-PCR was run on the TCR CDR3. TCRdb re-called the multiplex PCR reads with MiXCR, one entry per CDR3 protein. The profile shows around 600,000 distinct CDR3 sequences, around 13% of them singletons. Germline V gene data show CDR1 as KGHSH and CDR2 as LQKENI. V shed 0 bases, J shed 4 bases, and the junction held 11 bases outside the gene matches. This CDR3 spans 17 amino acids.

The TCR comes from a woman in her fifties or sixties with Graves' ophthalmopathy. The sequenced sample was blood. The chain combines TRBV18 with TRBJ1-1; 7 bases map to TRBD1. DNA of the CDR3: TGTGCCAGCTCACCACCTTTGGGACAGCTCATAAGCACTGAAGCTTTCTTT. Protein product: CASSPPLGQLISTEAFF.